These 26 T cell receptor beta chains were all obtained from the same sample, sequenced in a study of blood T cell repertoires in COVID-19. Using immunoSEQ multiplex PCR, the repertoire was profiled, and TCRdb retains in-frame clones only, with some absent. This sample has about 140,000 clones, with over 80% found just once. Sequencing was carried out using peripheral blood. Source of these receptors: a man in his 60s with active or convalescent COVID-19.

CDR3 region: CSAKQVNGYTF. In DNA form, the CDR3 reads TGCAGTGCTAAACAGGTGAATGGCTACACCTTC. V and J are TRBV20-1 and TRBJ1-2; possible D gene TRBD1, 5 bases. V was pared by 4 bases and J by 6 bases, with 9 bases between. The germline V gene encodes CDR1 DFQATT and CDR2 SNEGSKA (reference sequence). This CDR3 spans 11 amino acids.

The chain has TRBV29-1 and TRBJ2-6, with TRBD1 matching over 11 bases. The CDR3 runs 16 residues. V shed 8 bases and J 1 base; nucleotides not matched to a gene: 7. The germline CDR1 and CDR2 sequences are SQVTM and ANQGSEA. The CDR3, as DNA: TGCAGCACCTGGACAGGGGGCGATTCTGGGGCCAACGTCCTGACTTTC. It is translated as CSTWTGGDSGANVLTF.

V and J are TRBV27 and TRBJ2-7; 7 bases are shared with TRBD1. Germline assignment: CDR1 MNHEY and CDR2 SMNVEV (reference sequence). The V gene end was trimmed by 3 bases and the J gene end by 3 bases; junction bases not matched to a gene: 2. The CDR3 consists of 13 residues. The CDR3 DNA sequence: TGTGCCAGCAGTTTTGCAGGGGGCTACGAGCAGTACTTC. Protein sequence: CASSFAGGYEQYF.

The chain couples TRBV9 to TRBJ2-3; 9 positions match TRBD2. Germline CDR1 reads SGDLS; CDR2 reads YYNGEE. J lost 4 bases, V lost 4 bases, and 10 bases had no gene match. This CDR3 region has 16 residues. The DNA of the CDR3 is TGTGCCAGCAGCTTAGACAGCGGGAGGAGGTCAGATACGCAGTATTTT. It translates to CASSLDSGRRSDTQYF.

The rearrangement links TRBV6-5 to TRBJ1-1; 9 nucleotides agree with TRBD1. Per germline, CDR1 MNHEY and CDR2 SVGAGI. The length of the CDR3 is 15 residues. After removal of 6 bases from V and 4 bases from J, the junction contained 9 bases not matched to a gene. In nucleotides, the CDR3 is TGTGCCAGCAGGGCGGGACAGGGTATGAGCACTGAAGCTTTCTTT. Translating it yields CASRAGQGMSTEAFF.

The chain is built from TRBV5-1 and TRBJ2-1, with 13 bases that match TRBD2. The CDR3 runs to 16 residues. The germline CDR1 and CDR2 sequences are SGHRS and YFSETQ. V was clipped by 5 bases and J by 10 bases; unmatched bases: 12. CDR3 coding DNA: TGCGCCAGCAGGGACCGACTAGCGGGAGGCCGTACGGAGCAGTTCTTC. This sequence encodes CASRDRLAGGRTEQFF. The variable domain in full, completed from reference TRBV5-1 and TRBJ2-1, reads KAGVTQTPRYLIKTRGQQVTLSCSPISGHRSVSWYQQTPGQGLQFLFEYFSETQRNKGNFPGRFSGRQFSNSRSEMNVSTLELGDSALYLCASRDRLAGGRTEQFFGPGTRLTVL.

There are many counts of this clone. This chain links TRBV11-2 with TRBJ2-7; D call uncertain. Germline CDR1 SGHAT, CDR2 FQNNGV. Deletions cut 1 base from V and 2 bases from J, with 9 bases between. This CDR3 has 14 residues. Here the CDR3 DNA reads TGTGCCAGCAGCTTAGTTTCCAGTACCTACGAGCAGTACTTC. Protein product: CASSLVSSTYEQYF.

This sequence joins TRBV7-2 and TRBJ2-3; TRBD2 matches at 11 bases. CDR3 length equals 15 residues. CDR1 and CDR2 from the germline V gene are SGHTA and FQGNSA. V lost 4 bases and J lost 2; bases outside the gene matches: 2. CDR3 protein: CASSSGLAATDTQYF. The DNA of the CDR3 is TGTGCCAGCAGCTCGGGACTAGCGGCCACAGATACGCAGTATTTT.

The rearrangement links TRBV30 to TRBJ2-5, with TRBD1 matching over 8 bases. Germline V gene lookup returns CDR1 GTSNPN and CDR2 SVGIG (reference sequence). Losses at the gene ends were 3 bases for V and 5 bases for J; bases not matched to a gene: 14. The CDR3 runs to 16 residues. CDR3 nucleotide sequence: TGTGCCTGGAGGGGGTTCATGACAGGGGTACTTGAGACCCAGTACTTC. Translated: CAWRGFMTGVLETQYF.

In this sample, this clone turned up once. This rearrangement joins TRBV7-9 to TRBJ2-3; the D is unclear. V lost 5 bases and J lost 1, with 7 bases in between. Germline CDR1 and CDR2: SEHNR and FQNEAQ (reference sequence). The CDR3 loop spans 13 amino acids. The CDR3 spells CASSHGGTDTQYF. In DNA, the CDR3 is TGTGCCAGCAGCCATGGAGGCACAGATACGCAGTATTTT.

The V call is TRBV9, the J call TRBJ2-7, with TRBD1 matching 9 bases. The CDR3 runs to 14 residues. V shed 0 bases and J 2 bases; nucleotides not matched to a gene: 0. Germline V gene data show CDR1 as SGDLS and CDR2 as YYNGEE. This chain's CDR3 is CASSVGTGAYEQYF. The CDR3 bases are TGTGCCAGCAGCGTAGGGACAGGGGCCTACGAGCAGTACTTC.

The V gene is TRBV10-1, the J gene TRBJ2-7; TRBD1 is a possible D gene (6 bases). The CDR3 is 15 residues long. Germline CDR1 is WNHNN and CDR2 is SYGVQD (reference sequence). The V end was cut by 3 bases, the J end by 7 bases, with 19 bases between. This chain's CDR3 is CASSEGSRGIGEQYF. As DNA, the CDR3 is TGCGCCAGCAGTGAAGGGAGCAGGGGAATTGGGGAGCAGTACTTC.

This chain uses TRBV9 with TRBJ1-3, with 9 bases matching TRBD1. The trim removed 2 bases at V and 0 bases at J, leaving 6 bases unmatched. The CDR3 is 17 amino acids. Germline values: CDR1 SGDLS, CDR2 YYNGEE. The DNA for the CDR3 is TGTGCCAGCAGCGTCTCGGGACAGGGCCTCTCTGGAAACACCATATATTTT. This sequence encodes CASSVSGQGLSGNTIYF.

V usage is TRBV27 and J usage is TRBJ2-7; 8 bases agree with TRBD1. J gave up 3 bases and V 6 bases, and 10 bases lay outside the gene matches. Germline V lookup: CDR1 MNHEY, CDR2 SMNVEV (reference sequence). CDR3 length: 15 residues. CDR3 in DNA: TGTGCCAGCAGCCCGGACAGGGAGATTAACTACGAGCAGTACTTC. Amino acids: CASSPDREINYEQYF.

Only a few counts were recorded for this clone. CDR3 in DNA: TGCGCCAGCAGTCTAATGAACACTGAAGCTTTCTTT. Residues: CASSLMNTEAFF. The V gene is TRBV23-1, the J gene TRBJ1-1, with no clear D. TRBV23-1 is an open reading frame, and its role is uncertain. The CDR3 length is 12 residues. V was shortened by 4 bases and J by 0 bases, with 3 bases between the two germline ends.

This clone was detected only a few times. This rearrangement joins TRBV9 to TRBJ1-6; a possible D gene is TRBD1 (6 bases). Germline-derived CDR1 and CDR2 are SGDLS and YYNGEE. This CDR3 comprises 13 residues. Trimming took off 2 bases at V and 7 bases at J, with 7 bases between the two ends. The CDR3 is CASSVTGNSPLHF. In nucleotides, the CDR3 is TGTGCCAGCAGCGTTACAGGGAATTCACCCCTCCACTTT.

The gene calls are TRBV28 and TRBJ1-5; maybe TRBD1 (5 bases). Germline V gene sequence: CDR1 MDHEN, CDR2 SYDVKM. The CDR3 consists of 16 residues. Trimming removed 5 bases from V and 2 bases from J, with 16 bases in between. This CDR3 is CASSLLGEWGNQPQHF. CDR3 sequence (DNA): TGTGCCAGCAGTCTCTTAGGGGAATGGGGCAATCAGCCCCAGCATTTT.

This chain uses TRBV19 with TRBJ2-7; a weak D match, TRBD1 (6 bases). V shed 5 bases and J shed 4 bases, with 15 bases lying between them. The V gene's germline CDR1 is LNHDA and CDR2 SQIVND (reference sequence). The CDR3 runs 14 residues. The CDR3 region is CASSYRAKSYEQYF. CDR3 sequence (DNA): TGTGCCAGTAGTTACAGGGCGAAGTCTTACGAGCAGTACTTC.

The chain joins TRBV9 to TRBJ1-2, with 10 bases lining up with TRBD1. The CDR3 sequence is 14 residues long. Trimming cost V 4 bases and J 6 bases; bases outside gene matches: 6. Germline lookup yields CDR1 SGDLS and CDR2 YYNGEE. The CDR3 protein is CASSLDRGRNGYTF. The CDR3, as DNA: TGTGCCAGCAGCCTAGACAGGGGGCGGAATGGCTACACCTTC.

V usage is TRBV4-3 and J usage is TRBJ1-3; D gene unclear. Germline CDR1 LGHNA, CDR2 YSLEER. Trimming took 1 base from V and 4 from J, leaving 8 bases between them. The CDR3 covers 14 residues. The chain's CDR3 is CASSQGELGNTIYF. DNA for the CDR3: TGCGCCAGCAGCCAAGGAGAGTTAGGAAACACCATATATTTT.

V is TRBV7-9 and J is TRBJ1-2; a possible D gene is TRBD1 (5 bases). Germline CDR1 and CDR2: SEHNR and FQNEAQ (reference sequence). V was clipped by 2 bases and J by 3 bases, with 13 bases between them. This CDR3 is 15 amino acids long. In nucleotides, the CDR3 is TGTGCCAGCAGCTTATCGTCCAGGGAGGACTATGGCTACACCTTC. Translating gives CASSLSSREDYGYTF. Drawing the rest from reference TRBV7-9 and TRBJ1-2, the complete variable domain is DTGVSQNPRHKITKRGQNVTFRCDPISEHNRLYWYRQTLGQGPEFLTYFQNEAQLEKSRLLSDRFSAERPKGSFSTLEIQRTEQGDSAMYLCASSLSSREDYGYTFGSGTRLTVV.

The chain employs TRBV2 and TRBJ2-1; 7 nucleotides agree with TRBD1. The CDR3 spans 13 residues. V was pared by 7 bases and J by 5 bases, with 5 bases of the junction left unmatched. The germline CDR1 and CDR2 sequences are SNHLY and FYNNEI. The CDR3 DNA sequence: TGTGCCAGCATGATCGACAGGGACAATGAGCAGTTCTTC. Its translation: CASMIDRDNEQFF.

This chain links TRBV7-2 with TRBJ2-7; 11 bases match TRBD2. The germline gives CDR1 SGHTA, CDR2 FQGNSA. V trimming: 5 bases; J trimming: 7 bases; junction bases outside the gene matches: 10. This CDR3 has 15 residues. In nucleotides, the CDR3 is TGTGCCAGCAGCCAAGCCGGGACTAGCGGAGGGGAGCAGTACTTC. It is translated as CASSQAGTSGGEQYF. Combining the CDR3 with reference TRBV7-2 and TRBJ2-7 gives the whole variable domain GAGVSQSPSNKVTEKGKDVELRCDPISGHTALYWYRQSLGQGLEFLIYFQGNSAPDKSGLPSDRFSAERTGGSVSTLTIQRTQQEDSAVYLCASSQAGTSGGEQYFGPGTRLTVT.

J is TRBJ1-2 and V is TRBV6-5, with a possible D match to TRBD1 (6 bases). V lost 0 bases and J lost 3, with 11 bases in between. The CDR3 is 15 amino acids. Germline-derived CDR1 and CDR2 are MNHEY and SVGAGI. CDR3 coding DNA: TGTGCCAGCAGTTACTCGAGGCAGGGGCACTATGGCTACACCTTC. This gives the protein CASSYSRQGHYGYTF.

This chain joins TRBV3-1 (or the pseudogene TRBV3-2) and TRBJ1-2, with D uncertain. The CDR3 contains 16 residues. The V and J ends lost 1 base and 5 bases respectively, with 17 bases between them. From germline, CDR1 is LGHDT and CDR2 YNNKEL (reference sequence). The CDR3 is CASSQVGGGSGYGYTF. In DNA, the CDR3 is TGTGCCAGCAGCCAAGTGGGTGGTGGATCCGGGTATGGCTACACCTTC.

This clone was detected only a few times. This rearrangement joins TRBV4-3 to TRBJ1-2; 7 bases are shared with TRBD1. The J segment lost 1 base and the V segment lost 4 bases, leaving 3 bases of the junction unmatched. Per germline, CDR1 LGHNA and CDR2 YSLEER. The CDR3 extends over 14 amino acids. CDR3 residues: CASSLDRDNYGYTF. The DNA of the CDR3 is TGCGCCAGCAGCCTCGACAGGGATAACTATGGCTACACCTTC.